Presented here are 32 T cell receptor beta chains from one specimen sequenced in a study of OX40 agonist ivuxolimab in advanced cancers. Clones were read by immunoSEQ multiplex PCR, and TCRdb kept only the in-frame ones, dropping some. In the table there are around 15,000 clones, around 64% of which are singletons. Sample: CD4+ or CD8+ T cells sorted from blood, taken in a trial of the OX40 agonist ivuxolimab. These receptor sequences come from an adult with an advanced solid tumor such as melanoma, head and neck, liver or kidney cancer.

In this sample, this clone turned up once. The chain recombines TRBV4-1 with TRBJ2-7; 7 bases line up with TRBD1. This CDR3 region has 14 residues. The germline V gene has CDR1 MGHRA and CDR2 YSYEKL. The trim removed 7 bases at V and 4 bases at J, leaving 10 bases unmatched. The CDR3 loop reads CASNLGQARYEQYF. In DNA form, the CDR3 reads TGCGCCAGCAACCTAGGACAGGCTCGGTACGAGCAGTACTTC.

The gene calls are TRBV28 and TRBJ2-5; perhaps TRBD1 as D (6 bases). Germline V gene sequence: CDR1 MDHEN, CDR2 SYDVKM. This CDR3 comprises 14 residues. Trimming took off 5 bases at V and 1 base at J, with 11 bases between the two ends. CDR3 sequence reads: CASSQQGLQETQYF. In nucleotides, the CDR3 is TGTGCCAGCAGTCAACAGGGCCTCCAAGAGACCCAGTACTTC.

The rearrangement joins TRBV5-4 to TRBJ2-5, with a possible D match to TRBD2 (5 bases). Trimming cost V 1 base and J 14 bases, with 15 bases left between them. This CDR3 is built from 12 residues. Germline V gives CDR1 SGHNT, CDR2 YYREEE (reference sequence). The CDR3 region is CASSLSGLPIYF. CDR3 nucleotides: TGTGCCAGCAGCTTGTCTGGACTCCCGATATACTTC.

This clone turned up a few times. The rearrangement uses TRBV7-6 and TRBJ2-2; a weak D match, TRBD1 (5 bases). Germline CDR1 SGHVS, CDR2 FNYEAQ. This CDR3 is 14 amino acids long. Trimming cost V 3 bases and J 5 bases, with 10 bases left between them. The CDR3 loop reads CASSFSQGTGELFF. CDR3 DNA: TGTGCCAGCAGCTTCTCTCAGGGTACCGGGGAGCTGTTTTTT.

The gene calls are TRBV6-5 and TRBJ2-3, with TRBD2 matching 7 bases. Trimming removed 8 bases from V and 13 bases from J; junction bases left unmatched: 6. The CDR3 is 10 residues long. In germline, CDR1 is MNHEY, CDR2 SVGAGI. CDR3 in DNA: TGTGCCAGCGCCCCTCGGGGGGAGTATTTT. This translates into CASAPRGEYF.

The chain combines TRBV10-3 with TRBJ1-4; 8 nucleotides agree with TRBD1. The CDR3 consists of 16 residues. J lost 8 bases, V lost 3 bases, and 11 bases had no gene match. CDR1 is ENHRY, CDR2 SYGVKD, per germline. In nucleotides, the CDR3 is TGTGCCATCAGTGAATACCAGGGGGCAACGCGGGAAAAACTGTTTTTT. The encoded protein is CAISEYQGATREKLFF.

A few counts support this clone. CDR3 sequence: CASSQITGVSGYTF. The DNA of the CDR3 is TGCGCCAGCAGCCAAATTACAGGGGTCAGTGGCTACACCTTC. The chain joins TRBV4-1 to TRBJ1-2; TRBD1 agrees at 7 bases. This CDR3 has 14 residues. After removal of 2 bases from V and 7 bases from J, the junction contained 7 bases not matched to a gene. Germline V gene sequence: CDR1 MGHRA, CDR2 YSYEKL.

The chain uses TRBV7-2 and TRBJ2-2, with no clear D. V was shortened by 7 bases and J by 8 bases, with 8 bases between the two germline ends. CDR1 and CDR2 (germline): SGHTA, FQGNSA. The CDR3 has 11 amino acids. The CDR3, as DNA: TGTGCCAGCACTCTTCTGGGGGAGCTGTTTTTT. Protein: CASTLLGELFF.

A note on this clone: The junction shows a germline mismatch at one end, possibly a read error. V and J are TRBV5-3 and TRBJ2-7; tentatively, D is TRBD1 (6 bases). TRBV5-3 is an ORF, with its function uncertain. The CDR3 runs to 12 residues. The DNA for the CDR3 is TGTGCCAGCAGCTATACAGGGATCGAGCAGTACTTC. It codes for CASSYTGIEQYF.

The V call is TRBV4-2, the J call TRBJ1-3; possible D gene TRBD1, 6 bases. CDR1 and CDR2 (germline): LGHNA, YNFKEQ. CDR3 length equals 16 residues. The V end lost 4 bases, the J end lost 4 bases, and 17 bases lay between the germline ends. For the CDR3, the DNA is TGTGCCAGCAGCCGCTACTTGGCGGACAGCGGAAACACCATATATTTT. Amino acid sequence: CASSRYLADSGNTIYF.

The rearrangement joins TRBV14 to TRBJ2-3, with 7 bases fitting TRBD2. Per germline, CDR1 SGHDN and CDR2 FVKESK. The CDR3 totals 13 residues. The ends lost 1 base at V and 11 bases at J; junction bases unmatched: 6. The CDR3 DNA sequence: TGTGCCAGCAGCCAAGGAATACGGGGGGTGCAGTATTTT. It codes for CASSQGIRGVQYF.

This clone rates as medium-sized (0.01 to 0.1%). This chain uses TRBV7-9 with TRBJ2-7; D may be TRBD1 (5 bases). V was shortened by 6 bases and J by 4 bases, with 13 bases between the two germline ends. The CDR3 has 13 residues. In germline, CDR1 is SEHNR, CDR2 FQNEAQ (reference sequence). CDR3 coding DNA: TGTGCCAGCAGGGGCCAGGGTGCATACGAGCAGTACTTC. It specifies CASRGQGAYEQYF.

The chain links TRBV5-4 to TRBJ1-3; possible D gene TRBD1, 6 bases. The germline V and J ends were trimmed by 3 bases and 5 bases, with 24 bases remaining between them. This CDR3 has 18 residues. CDR1 and CDR2 (germline): SGHNT, YYREEE (reference sequence). The CDR3: CASSYGVSGESWRNTIYF. The CDR3 coding sequence is TGTGCCAGCAGCTATGGAGTATCAGGGGAGTCATGGCGAAACACCATATATTTT.

The CDR3 loop is CASSFYRGTYEQYF. In DNA form, the CDR3 reads TGTGCCAGCAGCTTTTACAGGGGTACCTACGAGCAGTACTTC. The gene calls are TRBV5-6 and TRBJ2-7; 7 nucleotides line up with TRBD1. The CDR3 is made up of 14 amino acids. Germline loops: CDR1 SGHDT, CDR2 YYEEEE. The trim removed 2 bases at V and 2 bases at J, leaving 4 bases unmatched.

The V and J genes are TRBV10-3 and TRBJ2-1; TRBD1 might be the D (5 bases). Germline V gene data show CDR1 as ENHRY and CDR2 as SYGVKD. The CDR3 consists of 12 residues. V lost 3 bases to trimming and J lost 9 bases, with 9 bases between them. The CDR3 is CAISESDTEQFF. CDR3 in DNA: TGTGCCATCAGTGAATCGGACACTGAGCAGTTCTTC.

There are a few counts of this clone. The chain joins TRBV4-1 to TRBJ1-1; the D is unclear. Trimming pared 4 bases from V and 6 bases from J, leaving 15 bases between. CDR3 length equals 14 residues. Germline loops: CDR1 MGHRA, CDR2 YSYEKL. The CDR3 here is CASSPLVGSSEAFF. CDR3 nucleotide sequence: TGCGCCAGCAGCCCCCTGGTAGGGTCCTCTGAAGCTTTCTTT.

The chain combines TRBV27 with TRBJ2-1; D remains ambiguous. V gave up 5 bases and J gave up 4 bases, with 21 bases separating them. Per the germline V gene, CDR1 is MNHEY and CDR2 is SMNVEV (reference sequence). This CDR3 has 17 amino acids. CDR3 in DNA: TGTGCCAGCAGTCCACTACCTGGGCAGAGGAATTACAATGAGCAGTTCTTC. Amino acid sequence: CASSPLPGQRNYNEQFF.

The V gene is TRBV5-1, the J gene TRBJ2-7; D not resolved. V lost 0 bases and J 3 bases, leaving 4 bases between the germline ends. Per the germline V gene, CDR1 is SGHRS and CDR2 is YFSETQ. CDR3 length: 12 amino acids. The CDR3 DNA is TGCGCCAGCAGCTTGGGCCGCTACGAGCAGTACTTC. It specifies CASSLGRYEQYF.

V and J are TRBV7-6 and TRBJ1-3; the D gene is possibly TRBD1 (5 bases). Germline values: CDR1 SGHVS, CDR2 FNYEAQ. This CDR3 spans 15 amino acids. V gave up 5 bases and J gave up 4 bases, with 15 bases separating them. The CDR3 coding sequence is TGTGCCAGCAGCCCGACTGGGGGAGAGGGAAACACCATATATTTT. Its translation: CASSPTGGEGNTIYF.

The chain links TRBV5-6 to TRBJ2-7; tentative D call: TRBD1 (5 bases). Trimming pared 3 bases from V and 2 bases from J, leaving 12 bases between. This CDR3 spans 14 amino acids. Per the germline V gene, CDR1 is SGHDT and CDR2 is YYEEEE. The CDR3 region has the DNA TGTGCCAGCAGCTCAACAGGAACACCCTACGAGCAGTACTTC. The encoded protein is CASSSTGTPYEQYF. The variable domain in full, with the rest retrieved from reference TRBV5-6 and TRBJ2-7, is DAGVTQSPTHLIKTRGQQVTLRCSPKSGHDTVSWYQQALGQGPQFIFQYYEEEERQRGNFPDRFSGHQFPNYSSELNVNALLLGDSALYLCASSSTGTPYEQYFGPGTRLTVT.

This clone was counted between two and nine times. V is TRBV30 and J is TRBJ2-2; no firm D call. The length of the CDR3 is 14 residues. V dropped 7 bases and J dropped 0 bases, with 12 bases sitting between them. Germline V gene sequence: CDR1 GTSNPN, CDR2 SVGIG (reference sequence). The CDR3 bases are TGTGCCTTCGACCGTTTCTCGAACACCGGGGAGCTGTTTTTT. This encodes CAFDRFSNTGELFF.

The CDR3 sequence: CASRVPNSYEQYF. DNA of the CDR3: TGTGCCAGTAGAGTACCAAACTCCTACGAGCAGTACTTC. The chain recombines TRBV19 with TRBJ2-7; D gene uncertain. Trimming removed 6 bases from V and 0 bases from J, with 9 bases in between. The CDR3 spans 13 residues. Germline V gives CDR1 LNHDA, CDR2 SQIVND (reference sequence). Drawing the rest from reference TRBV19 and TRBJ2-7, the complete variable domain is DGGITQSPKYLFRKEGQNVTLSCEQNLNHDAMYWYRQDPGQGLRLIYYSQIVNDFQKGDIAEGYSVSREKKESFPLTVTSAQKNPTAFYLCASRVPNSYEQYFGPGTRLTVT.

This clone was counted once. This sequence joins TRBV9 and TRBJ1-5; maybe TRBD1 (5 bases). The CDR3 loop spans 15 amino acids. V shed 0 bases and J shed 6 bases, with 13 bases lying between them. Per the germline V gene, CDR1 is SGDLS and CDR2 is YYNGEE. The CDR3 DNA follows: TGTGCCAGCAGCGTAGGGACGGGGGGTAGTCAGCCCCAGCATTTT. Translating gives CASSVGTGGSQPQHF.

The gene calls are TRBV2 and TRBJ2-3, with a weak D call TRBD2 (5 bases). Between the trimmed V and J ends, which lost 3 bases and 8 bases, there was a span of 12 bases. The germline V gene has CDR1 SNHLY and CDR2 FYNNEI. The CDR3 extends over 13 amino acids. The CDR3 protein is CASSDPLARTQYF. The CDR3 region has the DNA TGTGCCAGCAGTGACCCTCTAGCCCGTACGCAGTATTTT.

Details on this clone: Germline and junction disagree at one end, which may indicate a read error. This chain uses TRBV10-3 with TRBJ2-7; D is undetermined. CDR1 and CDR2 from the germline V gene are ENHRY and SYGVKD. This CDR3 has 15 amino acids. The CDR3 nucleotides are TGTGCCAGCAGTTACTCGGTTTATCAAACCTACGAGCAGTACTTC. Its translation: CASSYSVYQTYEQYF.

The V gene is TRBV6-1, the J gene TRBJ2-1, with no clear D. V shed 6 bases and J shed 6 bases, with 6 bases lying between them. Germline CDR1 reads MNHNS; CDR2 reads SASEGT. The CDR3 sequence is 11 residues long. CDR3 residues: CASSHINEQFF. In nucleotides, the CDR3 is TGTGCCAGCAGCCATATCAATGAGCAGTTCTTC.

This clone is medium-sized. The sample holds other DNA sequences that translate to the same CDR3. The chain has TRBV27 and TRBJ1-2; D gene unclear. Trimming left V 5 bases short and J 4 bases short, with 17 bases between. The V gene's germline CDR1 is MNHEY and CDR2 SMNVEV (reference sequence). The CDR3 consists of 15 residues. The CDR3 DNA reads TGTGCCAGCAGTGCGGGAGGAAACCCCCTCTATGGCTACACCTTC. It yields the protein CASSAGGNPLYGYTF.

The table lists this clone with a count of one. This chain links TRBV29-1 with TRBJ1-1; perhaps TRBD1 as D (5 bases). This CDR3 has 13 residues. Germline V gene lookup returns CDR1 SQVTM and CDR2 ANQGSEA. Trimming removed 6 bases from V and 3 bases from J, with 14 bases in between. As DNA, the CDR3 is TGCAGCGTGGCCCAGGGATATTACACTGAAGCTTTCTTT. Its protein product is CSVAQGYYTEAFF.

The chain has TRBV9 and TRBJ2-1; D may be TRBD2 (6 bases). CDR1 is SGDLS and CDR2 is YYNGEE in the germline V gene. V shed 2 bases and J shed 8 bases, with 11 bases lying between them. The CDR3 is made up of 13 amino acids. In DNA form, the CDR3 reads TGTGCCAGCAGCGTCGGAGGGGCCCATGAGCAGTTCTTC. As protein: CASSVGGAHEQFF.

This sequence joins TRBV29-1 and TRBJ1-3; tentatively, D is TRBD1 (6 bases). The CDR3 contains 13 residues. Deletions cut 6 bases from V and 4 bases from J, with 13 bases between. Looked up from germline, CDR1 is SQVTM and CDR2 is ANQGSEA. The CDR3 here is CSVAGTPGNTIYF. The DNA of the CDR3 is TGCAGCGTGGCCGGGACACCAGGAAACACCATATATTTT.

This chain connects TRBV5-4 to TRBJ2-2; perhaps TRBD1 as D (5 bases). Germline CDR1 is SGHNT and CDR2 is YYREEE (reference sequence). Trimming cost V 3 bases and J 1 base, with 10 bases left between them. This CDR3 is built from 15 residues. This CDR3 is CASSSTVMNTGELFF. The CDR3 DNA reads TGTGCCAGCAGCTCGACAGTGATGAACACCGGGGAGCTGTTTTTT. The variable domain in full, with the rest retrieved from reference TRBV5-4 and TRBJ2-2, is ETGVTQSPTHLIKTRGQQVTLRCSSQSGHNTVSWYQQALGQGPQFIFQYYREEENGRGNFPPRFSGLQFPNYSSELNVNALELDDSALYLCASSSTVMNTGELFFGEGSRLTVL.

The chain couples TRBV4-1 to TRBJ1-5; 9 positions agree with TRBD1. V dropped 3 bases and J dropped 7; count of bases not matched to a gene: 4. CDR3 length equals 14 residues. The V gene's germline CDR1 is MGHRA and CDR2 YSYEKL. CDR3 region: CASSHDRGIQPQHF. The CDR3 nucleotides are TGCGCCAGCAGCCATGACAGGGGGATACAGCCCCAGCATTTT.